The 19 T cell receptor beta chains below come from one sample, sequenced in a study of T cell repertoires in cytomegalovirus infection. TCRdb called the reads again in MiXCR, with one record for every CDR3 protein. Of some 920,000 distinct CDR3 sequences listed, around 31% are singletons. For these TCRs, the target antigens are not known. Sequenced material: cultured CD8+ T cells from PBMCs, taken from culture after CMV antigen stimulation. These receptors all come from a human donor in good health (CMV status not recorded). Some clones in this sample may be carry-over from other donors' samples.

This rearrangement joins TRBV7-3 to TRBJ2-1; 7 bases align to TRBD1. This CDR3 comprises 15 residues. Losses at the gene ends were 4 bases for V and 4 bases for J; bases not matched to a gene: 7. The germline V gene encodes CDR1 SGHTA and CDR2 FQGTGA. CDR3 DNA: TGTGCCAGCAGCTCCTCGGGACAGTTTTACAATGAGCAGTTCTTC. Translating it yields CASSSSGQFYNEQFF.

The genes are TRBV6-4 and TRBJ1-1, with D uncertain. The CDR3 runs 15 residues. Germline values: CDR1 MRHNA, CDR2 SNTAGT. Trimming took off 0 bases at V and 4 bases at J, with 12 bases between the two ends. CDR3 DNA: TGTGCCAGCAGTGACTCCCCCGTCCGAGGCACTGAAGCTTTCTTT. It encodes CASSDSPVRGTEAFF.

The chain combines TRBV10-3 with TRBJ1-1; a weak D match, TRBD1 (6 bases). The CDR3 contains 13 residues. Germline values: CDR1 ENHRY, CDR2 SYGVKD. Trimming cost V 8 bases and J 8 bases, with 18 bases left between them. The DNA of the CDR3 is TGTGCCATCCTAAATGGGGGGGCAGGGGAAGCTTTCTTT. It encodes CAILNGGAGEAFF.

This rearrangement joins TRBV19 to TRBJ2-7; D may be TRBD2 (5 bases). The V gene's germline CDR1 is LNHDA and CDR2 SQIVND (reference sequence). This CDR3 contains 11 residues. Trimming shortened V by 8 bases and J by 6 bases, and 11 bases separated the two germline ends. The CDR3 loop reads CASGSEGEQYF. The CDR3 DNA reads as TGTGCCAGTGGTAGCGAAGGCGAGCAGTACTTC.

The chain carries TRBV19 and TRBJ2-7; D may be TRBD1 or TRBD2 (5 bases each). The germline V and J ends were trimmed by 0 bases and 1 base, with 10 bases remaining between them. The CDR3 has 15 amino acids. Germline loops: CDR1 LNHDA, CDR2 SQIVND (reference sequence). The CDR3 DNA is TGTGCCAGTAGTATAGACGGGACGGCATCCTACGAGCAGTACTTC. This codes for CASSIDGTASYEQYF.

The table lists this clonotype with many counts. The rearrangement links TRBV7-2 to TRBJ2-7, with unresolved D. The V gene lost 0 bases and the J gene lost 3 bases, with 6 bases spanning the gap. Germline CDR1 is SGHTA and CDR2 is FQGNSA. This CDR3 spans 13 amino acids. CDR3 residues: CASSLAGIYEQYF. CDR3 coding DNA: TGTGCCAGCAGCTTAGCAGGGATCTACGAGCAGTACTTC.

The rearrangement joins TRBV6-6 to TRBJ2-7; either TRBD1 or TRBD2 may fit D (6 bases each). CDR1 and CDR2 (germline): MNHNY, SVGAGI (reference sequence). The CDR3 consists of 16 residues. CDR3 nucleotides: TGTGCCAGCAGTTACACCCTTCTGGGGGGCTCCTACGAGCAGAACGTC. It encodes CASSYTLLGGSYEQNV.

The rearrangement joins TRBV6-2 or TRBV6-3 to TRBJ2-1; weak D call: TRBD1 (5 bases). V dropped 2 bases and J dropped 8 bases, with 16 bases sitting between them. From germline, CDR1 is MNHEY and CDR2 SVGEGT. CDR3 length: 15 residues. CDR3 residues: CASSYPTRGGHEQFF. CDR3 coding DNA: TGTGCCAGCAGTTACCCGACAAGGGGCGGACATGAGCAGTTCTTC.

This clonotype occurred a few times. V usage is TRBV6-1 and J usage is TRBJ1-5; D is uncertain. This CDR3 is 13 amino acids long. The ends were cut back, 6 bases at V and 6 bases at J, with 12 bases in the middle. Germline assignment: CDR1 MNHNS and CDR2 SASEGT. In DNA form, the CDR3 reads TGTGCCAGCAGGTCGGGAGGAGGTCAGCCCCAGCATTTT. Protein sequence: CASRSGGGQPQHF.

As regards this clonotype: An end of the junction does not agree with germline; a read error may underlie this. This rearrangement joins TRBV7-6 to TRBJ2-3; D might be TRBD2 (6 bases). The CDR3 is 14 residues long. The germline gives CDR1 SGHVS, CDR2 FNYEAQ. The CDR3 sequence: CVSSLEWEADTQYF. As DNA, the CDR3 is TGTGTCAGCAGCTTAGAGTGGGAGGCAGATACGCAGTATTTT.

J is TRBJ2-2 and V is TRBV4-3; D unclear. Germline lookup yields CDR1 LGHNA and CDR2 YSLEER. Trimming cost V 2 bases and J 5 bases, with 12 bases left between them. CDR3 length: 15 residues. CDR3 nucleotides: TGCGCCAGCAGCCAAATACAAACACAGACCGGGGAGCTGTTTTTT. Its protein product is CASSQIQTQTGELFF.

This clonotype was counted only a few times. The chain uses TRBV6-5 and TRBJ2-1; TRBD2 aligns across 7 bases. Germline V gives CDR1 MNHEY, CDR2 SVGAGI. The CDR3 has 15 residues. Trimming at V came to 2 bases and at J to 5 bases, leaving 6 bases not matched to a gene. CDR3 DNA: TGTGCCAGCAGTTACGTCGGCGGGGGTGACAATGAGCAGTTCTTC. This codes for CASSYVGGGDNEQFF.

The chain links TRBV6-5 to TRBJ1-1; unclear D gene. Trimming took off 0 bases at V and 3 bases at J, with 17 bases between the two ends. The CDR3 spans 17 residues. From germline, CDR1 is MNHEY and CDR2 SVGAGI. The CDR3 nucleotides read TGTGCCAGCAGTTACTCGATTGTCCCGGCGCCGGACACTGAAGCTTTCTTT. Its translation is CASSYSIVPAPDTEAFF.

The V call is TRBV7-3, the J call TRBJ1-1; 8 nucleotides match TRBD1. The germline V gene encodes CDR1 SGHTA and CDR2 FQGTGA. The CDR3 extends over 15 amino acids. The V gene end was trimmed by 5 bases and the J gene end by 4 bases; junction bases not matched to a gene: 9. DNA for the CDR3: TGTGCCAGCAGCCCCGGACAGGGTCTGATCACTGAAGCTTTCTTT. Protein: CASSPGQGLITEAFF.

The genes are TRBV7-9 and TRBJ1-4; D possibly corresponds to TRBD1 (6 bases). Germline CDR1 SEHNR, CDR2 FQNEAQ (reference sequence). The CDR3 runs 17 residues. The V and J ends lost 5 bases and 3 bases respectively, with 19 bases between them. The CDR3 spells CASSPRGTLLPNEKLFF. The CDR3 nucleotides read TGTGCCAGCAGCCCCAGGGGCACCCTACTCCCTAATGAAAAACTGTTTTTT.

The chain is built from TRBV29-1 and TRBJ1-3, with D maybe TRBD1 (6 bases). Germline V gene lookup returns CDR1 SQVTM and CDR2 ANQGSEA. The CDR3 runs 12 residues. Trimming cost V 5 bases and J 8 bases, with 13 bases left between them. The CDR3 sequence is CSVITGRDTIYF. The CDR3 nucleotides read TGCAGCGTTATCACAGGGAGGGACACCATATATTTT.

Only a few counts were recorded for this clonotype. The rearrangement joins TRBV7-6 to TRBJ1-4; D gene uncertain. V shed 1 base and J shed 7 bases, with 16 bases lying between them. The CDR3 spans 16 residues. Germline-derived CDR1 and CDR2 are SGHVS and FNYEAQ. This CDR3 is CASSLGEVFVAEKLFF. The CDR3 DNA sequence: TGTGCCAGCAGCTTAGGAGAGGTGTTTGTTGCTGAAAAACTGTTTTTT.

A few counts support this clonotype. The chain recombines TRBV9 with TRBJ1-6; possibly TRBD1 for D (5 bases). Germline V lookup: CDR1 SGDLS, CDR2 YYNGEE. Deletions cut 4 bases from V and 8 bases from J, with 19 bases between. CDR3 length equals 16 residues. In DNA, the CDR3 is TGTGCCAGCAGCTACAGCGACGAGACAGCCCATTCACCCCTCCACTTT. Its protein product is CASSYSDETAHSPLHF.

This clonotype was recorded a few times. Relative to the germline gene, one junction end is altered; a read error may explain this. The chain is built from TRBV7-6 and TRBJ2-5; TRBD1 matches 9 bases. The V gene's germline CDR1 is SGHVS and CDR2 FNYEAQ. This CDR3 region has 15 residues. For the CDR3, the DNA is TGTGCTAGCAGCCTGGACAGGGGAGCTGGAGAGACCCAGTACTTC. This translates into CASSLDRGAGETQYF.